What follows are 31 T cell receptor beta chains derived from one specimen sequenced in a study of radiotherapy plus CTLA-4 blockade in lung cancer. Profiled with immunoSEQ multiplex PCR; TCRdb holds only in-frame clones, not every one. The sample records approximately 50,000 clones, approximately 82% being singletons. The sequences come from peripheral blood, collected from a patient treated with radiotherapy plus ipilimumab. Source of these receptors: a human donor with non-small cell lung cancer whose response to radiotherapy plus ipilimumab could not be evaluated.

This clone has only one observation. The rearrangement links TRBV18 to TRBJ1-6; 8 nucleotides match TRBD1. There are 13 residues in the CDR3. Germline values: CDR1 KGHSH, CDR2 LQKENI. The V and J ends lost 6 bases and 8 bases, in that order; junction bases with no gene match: 3. The DNA of the CDR3 is TGTGCCAGCTCCGCGACAGGGGATTCACCCCTCCACTTT. Translated, it gives CASSATGDSPLHF.

In this sample, this clone turned up a few times. This chain connects TRBV28 to TRBJ1-2; perhaps TRBD1 as D (5 bases). The CDR3 extends over 13 amino acids. The V end lost 5 bases, the J end lost 5 bases, and 12 bases lay between the germline ends. Germline V gene sequence: CDR1 MDHEN, CDR2 SYDVKM. Here the CDR3 reads CASSAGGGYGYTF. CDR3 bases: TGTGCCAGCAGTGCGGGGGGTGGGTATGGCTACACCTTC.

V usage is TRBV27 and J usage is TRBJ2-5; no clear D. The J call is in doubt because the DNA end fits TRBJ2-7 better. Germline V gene sequence: CDR1 MNHEY, CDR2 SMNVEV (reference sequence). CDR3 size: 10 residues. This chain's CDR3 is CASSFNEQYF. The CDR3 coding sequence is TGTGCCAGCAGTTTTAACGAGCAGTACTTC.

V and J are TRBV7-2 and TRBJ2-7, with TRBD2 as a possible D gene (6 bases). The germline V gene encodes CDR1 SGHTA and CDR2 FQGNSA. The V and J ends lost 3 bases and 2 bases respectively, with 11 bases between them. The CDR3 loop spans 14 amino acids. The DNA of the CDR3 is TGTGCCAGCAGCTTGGGACTGGCTACCTACGAGCAGTACTTC. Protein sequence: CASSLGLATYEQYF. Full variable domain (missing parts from reference TRBV7-2 and TRBJ2-7): GAGVSQSPSNKVTEKGKDVELRCDPISGHTALYWYRQSLGQGLEFLIYFQGNSAPDKSGLPSDRFSAERTGGSVSTLTIQRTQQEDSAVYLCASSLGLATYEQYFGPGTRLTVT.

This sequence joins TRBV11-3 and TRBJ2-1; TRBD2 might be the D (6 bases). The CDR3 length is 14 residues. Germline V CDR1 and CDR2: SGHNT, YENEEA. The V end lost 1 base, the J end lost 9 bases, and 13 bases lay between the germline ends. CDR3 amino acids: CASSLVAGSGEQFF. CDR3 bases: TGTGCCAGCAGCTTAGTGGCGGGGTCGGGTGAGCAGTTCTTC.

The genes are TRBV28 and TRBJ2-1, with 12 bases that match TRBD1. The CDR3 totals 16 residues. V lost 1 base and J lost 8; bases outside the gene matches: 6. CDR1 MDHEN and CDR2 SYDVKM come from the germline V gene. CDR3 DNA: TGTGCCAGCAGTTTATCACCGGGACAGGGGGCCTATGAGCAGTTCTTC. Translation: CASSLSPGQGAYEQFF.

The chain combines TRBV19 with TRBJ2-2; 13 bases align to TRBD2. The CDR3 sequence is 18 residues long. Germline CDR1 reads LNHDA; CDR2 reads SQIVND (reference sequence). The V and J ends lost 3 bases and 3 bases, in that order; junction bases with no gene match: 7. This CDR3 is CASSIIGTSGTYTGELFF. The CDR3 DNA follows: TGTGCCAGTAGTATTATCGGGACTAGCGGGACTTACACCGGGGAGCTGTTTTTT.

V usage is TRBV6-5 and J usage is TRBJ1-3; D gene unclear. The CDR3 has 15 amino acids. Germline loops: CDR1 MNHEY, CDR2 SVGAGI. Trimming removed 2 bases at V and 2 bases at J, with 10 bases between. As DNA, the CDR3 is TGTGCCAGCAGTTACAGCGGCACTACTGGAAACACCATATATTTT. Translation: CASSYSGTTGNTIYF.

The V and J genes are TRBV6-5 and TRBJ1-4, with a weak D call TRBD1 (5 bases). V gave up 0 bases and J gave up 4 bases, with 6 bases separating them. Germline-derived CDR1 and CDR2 are MNHEY and SVGAGI. The CDR3 spans 14 residues. CDR3 protein: CASSYSGVNEKLFF. The CDR3 coding sequence is TGTGCCAGCAGTTACTCAGGGGTTAATGAAAAACTGTTTTTT.

The chain is built from TRBV6-5 and TRBJ2-5; perhaps TRBD2 as D (6 bases). V gave up 2 bases and J gave up 3 bases, with 13 bases separating them. The CDR3 length is 15 residues. The V gene's germline CDR1 is MNHEY and CDR2 SVGAGI. CDR3 DNA sequence: TGTGCCAGCAGTTACGGAGGGGCCGCGGAAGAGACCCAGTACTTC. Its protein product is CASSYGGAAEETQYF.

The chain combines TRBV6-4 with TRBJ2-2, with 7 positions matching TRBD1. This CDR3 has 13 amino acids. Trimming took 5 bases from V and 8 from J; bases not matched to a gene: 5. Looked up from germline, CDR1 is MRHNA and CDR2 is SNTAGT. Here the CDR3 DNA reads TGTGCCAGCAGTCGGGACAGCCGTGGGGAGCTGTTTTTT. Encoded protein: CASSRDSRGELFF.

V usage is TRBV7-2 and J usage is TRBJ1-1, with D tentatively TRBD1 (5 bases). V gave up 2 bases and J gave up 4 bases, with 14 bases separating them. The CDR3 runs to 15 residues. Germline assignment: CDR1 SGHTA and CDR2 FQGNSA. CDR3 in amino acids: CASSLFSARATEAFF. For the CDR3, the DNA is TGTGCCAGCAGCTTATTTTCTGCCAGGGCCACTGAAGCTTTCTTT. The variable domain in full, with the rest retrieved from reference TRBV7-2 and TRBJ1-1, is GAGVSQSPSNKVTEKGKDVELRCDPISGHTALYWYRQSLGQGLEFLIYFQGNSAPDKSGLPSDRFSAERTGGSVSTLTIQRTQQEDSAVYLCASSLFSARATEAFFGQGTRLTVV.

The rearrangement joins TRBV19 to TRBJ2-1; D perhaps matches TRBD2 (6 bases). Germline CDR1 and CDR2: LNHDA and SQIVND (reference sequence). V was cut by 9 bases and J by 7 bases, with 10 bases left in between. The CDR3 sequence is 11 residues long. The CDR3 sequence: CASVRENEQFF. The DNA for the CDR3 is TGTGCCAGCGTACGGGAGAATGAGCAGTTCTTC.

The chain uses TRBV29-1 and TRBJ1-5; D unresolved. The CDR3 covers 14 residues. Germline CDR1 SQVTM, CDR2 ANQGSEA. Trimming stripped 4 bases from V and 0 bases from J, with 10 bases between. This CDR3 is CSVAQANSNQPQHF. CDR3 in DNA: TGCAGCGTTGCCCAGGCAAATAGCAATCAGCCCCAGCATTTT.

The rearrangement links TRBV7-2 to TRBJ2-1, with TRBD2 matching over 8 bases. With V trimmed by 5 bases and J by 8 bases, 8 bases remained unmatched. The CDR3 runs to 14 residues. Germline V gene lookup returns CDR1 SGHTA and CDR2 FQGNSA. CDR3 amino acids: CASSETGGNHEQFF. CDR3 nucleotide sequence: TGTGCCAGCAGCGAAACGGGGGGGAACCATGAGCAGTTCTTC. Looking up the rest from reference TRBV7-2 and TRBJ2-1 gives the full variable domain: GAGVSQSPSNKVTEKGKDVELRCDPISGHTALYWYRQSLGQGLEFLIYFQGNSAPDKSGLPSDRFSAERTGGSVSTLTIQRTQQEDSAVYLCASSETGGNHEQFFGPGTRLTVL.

The chain uses TRBV19 and TRBJ2-5; no clear D gene. Germline CDR1 LNHDA, CDR2 SQIVND (reference sequence). The germline V and J ends were trimmed by 0 bases and 6 bases, with 17 bases remaining between them. The CDR3 length is 16 residues. CDR3 bases: TGTGCCAGTAGTATAGAGGTGGCGGATGGTCAGAAGACCCAGTACTTC. Amino acids: CASSIEVADGQKTQYF.

This clone was seen a few times. The rearrangement joins TRBV4-3 to TRBJ2-1; D is possibly TRBD1 (5 bases). The CDR3 length is 15 residues. The ends were cut back, 4 bases at V and 5 bases at J, with 15 bases in the middle. CDR1 and CDR2 from the germline V gene are LGHNA and YSLEER. The CDR3 is CASSLYGAPHNEQFF. CDR3 nucleotides: TGCGCCAGCAGCCTCTATGGGGCCCCCCACAATGAGCAGTTCTTC.

The chain combines TRBV7-2 with TRBJ2-7, with TRBD1 identical over 7 bases. The germline V gene has CDR1 SGHTA and CDR2 FQGNSA. With V trimmed by 3 bases and J by 7 bases, 9 bases remained unmatched. The CDR3 loop spans 14 amino acids. The CDR3 coding sequence is TGTGCCAGCAGCTTGACCACAGGGGTGGGAGAGCAGTACTTC. It specifies CASSLTTGVGEQYF.

The chain couples TRBV7-2 to TRBJ2-6; possible D gene TRBD2, 5 bases. V was cut by 1 base and J by 4 bases, with 8 bases left in between. CDR1 SGHTA and CDR2 FQGNSA come from the germline V gene. The CDR3 has 15 amino acids. DNA for the CDR3: TGTGCCAGCAGCTTAGGATGGGAGGGGGCCAACGTCCTGACTTTC. Its translation is CASSLGWEGANVLTF.

This sequence joins TRBV28 and TRBJ2-3; perhaps TRBD1 as D (6 bases). This CDR3 has 16 amino acids. Deletions cut 6 bases from V and 4 bases from J, with 20 bases between. Germline V lookup: CDR1 MDHEN, CDR2 SYDVKM. CDR3 nucleotide sequence: TGTGCCAGCAGCGCCCTCGGACAGCGAGGGGCAGATACGCAGTATTTT. Protein product: CASSALGQRGADTQYF. Combining the CDR3 with reference TRBV28 and TRBJ2-3 gives the whole variable domain DVKVTQSSRYLVKRTGEKVFLECVQDMDHENMFWYRQDPGLGLRLIYFSYDVKMKEKGDIPEGYSVSREKKERFSLILESASTNQTSMYLCASSALGQRGADTQYFGPGTRLTVL.

The gene calls are TRBV6-4 and TRBJ2-3, with 8 bases that match TRBD2. V lost 4 bases and J lost 0; bases outside the gene matches: 6. This CDR3 has 16 amino acids. Germline CDR1 reads MRHNA; CDR2 reads SNTAGT. CDR3 DNA: TGTGCCAGCAGTGCCCACTCTAGCGGGAGCACAGATACGCAGTATTTT. Translating it yields CASSAHSSGSTDTQYF.

This clone showed up just a few times. This chain uses TRBV6-5 with TRBJ1-3; D is perhaps TRBD1 (6 bases). The CDR3 has 15 residues. V was pared by 0 bases and J by 3 bases, with 9 bases between. The germline V gene has CDR1 MNHEY and CDR2 SVGAGI. The CDR3 protein is CASSYSTGYGNTIYF. The CDR3 DNA reads TGTGCCAGCAGTTACTCGACAGGTTATGGAAACACCATATATTTT.

In this sample, this clone turned up once. This chain uses TRBV7-8 with TRBJ2-7; 11 bases agree with TRBD2. J was trimmed by 13 bases and V by 1 base; bases with no gene match: 6. This CDR3 contains 13 residues. Germline-derived CDR1 and CDR2 are SGHVS and FQNEAQ. Here the CDR3 reads CASSLELAGGSYF. The CDR3 nucleotides are TGTGCCAGCAGCTTAGAGCTAGCGGGAGGTTCTTACTTC.

The chain has TRBV6-6 and TRBJ2-3; D ambiguous. CDR1 is MNHNY and CDR2 is SVGAGI in the germline V gene (reference sequence). CDR3 length equals 13 residues. The germline V and J ends were trimmed by 2 bases and 0 bases, with 3 bases remaining between them. CDR3 residues: CASSYQSTDTQYF. The CDR3 region has the DNA TGTGCCAGCAGTTACCAGAGCACAGATACGCAGTATTTT.

The sample holds a few counts of this clone. One end of the junction does not line up with germline, which may come from a read error. The rearrangement links TRBV7-9 to TRBJ2-5; 9 bases are a match to TRBD1. The CDR3 length is 15 residues. The germline V gene has CDR1 SEHNR and CDR2 FQNEAQ (reference sequence). DNA of the CDR3: TGCGCCAGCAGCCAAGAGAACAGGGGGCGGGAGACCCAGTACTTC. As protein: CASSQENRGRETQYF.

V and J are TRBV5-8 and TRBJ2-1, with TRBD2 matching over 10 bases. Germline CDR1 SGHTS, CDR2 YDEGEE. Trimming at V came to 3 bases and at J to 7 bases, leaving 13 bases not matched to a gene. This CDR3 contains 17 residues. The DNA for the CDR3 is TGTGCCAGCAGCTATACCTTAACTAGCGGGGTAGGTAATGAGCAGTTCTTC. This sequence encodes CASSYTLTSGVGNEQFF.

The table lists this clone with a few counts. The chain employs TRBV2 and TRBJ2-1, with 9 nucleotides matching TRBD1. From germline, CDR1 is SNHLY and CDR2 FYNNEI. V was pared by 6 bases and J by 4 bases, with 4 bases of the junction left unmatched. This CDR3 spans 14 amino acids. The CDR3 DNA reads as TGTGCCAGCAGGGAGACAGGGGGTTACAATGAGCAGTTCTTC. Translating it yields CASRETGGYNEQFF.

The rearrangement joins TRBV5-4 to TRBJ2-1; TRBD1 might be the D (6 bases). The CDR3 covers 16 residues. Germline-derived CDR1 and CDR2 are SGHNT and YYREEE (reference sequence). V shed 0 bases and J shed 6 bases, with 16 bases lying between them. The CDR3 loop reads CASSLAPVGAFNEQFF. The CDR3 region has the DNA TGTGCCAGCAGCTTGGCCCCCGTGGGGGCGTTCAATGAGCAGTTCTTC. Supplemented by reference TRBV5-4 and TRBJ2-1, the full variable domain reads ETGVTQSPTHLIKTRGQQVTLRCSSQSGHNTVSWYQQALGQGPQFIFQYYREEENGRGNFPPRFSGLQFPNYSSELNVNALELDDSALYLCASSLAPVGAFNEQFFGPGTRLTVL.

The J gene is TRBJ1-2, the V gene TRBV4-1; TRBD1 matches 9 bases. Germline V gene sequence: CDR1 MGHRA, CDR2 YSYEKL. V lost 6 bases to trimming and J lost 3 bases; unmatched junction nucleotides: 5. The CDR3 is 14 residues long. CDR3 in amino acids: CASSPRTGDYGYTF. CDR3 nucleotide sequence: TGCGCCAGCAGTCCGAGGACAGGGGACTATGGCTACACCTTC.

This clone has more than one count but fewer than ten. The V gene is TRBV6-9, the J gene TRBJ2-7; unclear D gene. The CDR3 runs to 11 residues. Germline V gene data show CDR1 as MNHGY and CDR2 as SVAAGI. Between the trimmed V and J ends, which lost 4 bases and 4 bases, there was a span of 5 bases. The CDR3 region has the DNA TGTGCCAGCAGTTGTAGTTACGAGCAGTACTTC. Translating it yields CASSCSYEQYF.

J is TRBJ2-4 and V is TRBV29-1; 11 bases match TRBD1. CDR3 size: 13 residues. Germline CDR1 SQVTM, CDR2 ANQGSEA. J lost 7 bases, V lost 7 bases, and 6 bases had no gene match. The CDR3 coding sequence is TGCAGCGGGCTTGGACAGGGGGCTAACATTCAGTACTTC. Translation: CSGLGQGANIQYF.